Listed below are T cell receptor beta chains from one sample, sequenced in a study of control samples from healthy donors and cancer patients. Generated by immunoSEQ multiplex PCR, the TCRdb table keeps only in-frame clones and is missing some. The profile shows under 150,000 clones, 88% of them singletons. Sequenced sample: blood. These receptors were collected from a woman aged 70 to 79 in good health. Each CDR3 is given without its conserved first and last residue. For some rows the clone size is stated as once, few or many, or as a class when expanded; others skip it.

size: NA; J: TRBJ2-1; V: TRBV7-2; length: 10; CDR3: ASTSFPNEQF
size: NA; J: TRBJ1-2; V: TRBV10-2; length: 13; CDR3: ASSESTGANYGYT
size: NA; J: TRBJ1-2; V: TRBV27; length: 15; CDR3: ASSASPTGSLDYGYT
size: NA; J: TRBJ1-4; V: TRBV19; length: 11; CDR3: ASTRERFEKLF
size: once; J: TRBJ2-3; V: TRBV3-1/TRBV3-2; length: 14; CDR3: ASSHSRASGVDTQY
size: NA; J: TRBJ2-2; V: TRBV9; length: 13; CDR3: ASSPGLAGWGELF
size: NA; J: TRBJ2-1; V: TRBV28; length: 12; CDR3: ASSRQRGVREQF
size: NA; J: TRBJ1-1; V: TRBV4-2; length: 19; CDR3: ASSQDPGPRGGGTVNTEAF
size: NA; J: TRBJ1-1; V: TRBV10-2; length: 13; CDR3: ASRDLQVPNTEAF
size: NA; J: TRBJ1-3; V: TRBV6-1; length: 13; CDR3: ASSEAGGYGNTIY
size: NA; J: TRBJ1-6; V: TRBV6-1; length: 11; CDR3: ASGGTGESPLH
size: NA; J: TRBJ1-5; V: TRBV7-9; length: 12; CDR3: ASSGQGVDQPQH
size: NA; J: TRBJ1-1; V: TRBV2; length: 12; CDR3: ASSGARGNTEAF
size: NA; J: TRBJ2-3; V: TRBV24-1; length: 14; CDR3: ATSDFQGEGTDTQY
size: once; J: TRBJ2-5; V: TRBV19; length: 12; CDR3: ASSIGGSAETQY